These T cell receptor beta chains were read from a single sample in a study of blood T cell repertoires in COVID-19. Measured with immunoSEQ multiplex PCR; TCRdb has only the in-frame clones, and not every one. The table shows roughly 45,000 clones, with around 81% occurring only once. The material sequenced was peripheral blood. These receptors were collected from a man in his forties or fifties with active COVID-19. CDR3s include the opening cysteine and the closing phenylalanine or tryptophan. The D gene is left open where the match is weak. Size values are once, few and many counts, or a class for expanded clones, and some rows have none.

>-|-|TRBJ2-3|TRBV11-3
TGTGCCAGCAGCCGGCAAGGACTTACAGATACGCAGTATTTT
CASSRQGLTDTQYF
>TRBD2|-|TRBJ2-4|TRBV7-9
TGTGCCAGCAGCTTAGCGCGGGGGAACATTCAGTACTTC
CASSLARGNIQYF
>TRBD1|-|TRBJ2-2|TRBV6-2/TRBV6-3
TGTGCCAGCAGTTACGCAAGGACAGGGGACACCGGGGAGCTGTTTTTT
CASSYARTGDTGELFF
>-|-|TRBJ1-4|TRBV28
TGTGCCAGCAGTCTAACTGCAACTAATGAAAAACTGTTTTTT
CASSLTATNEKLFF
>TRBD2|-|TRBJ2-1|TRBV6-2/TRBV6-3
TGTGCCAGCAGTTACTCGGCGGGAGCCTACAATGAGCAGTTCTTC
CASSYSAGAYNEQFF
>TRBD2|-|TRBJ2-2|TRBV28
TGTGCCAGCAGTTTCGGAGGGCTAGCGGGGGACACCGGGGAGCTGTTTTTT
CASSFGGLAGDTGELFF
>-|-|TRBJ2-5|TRBV24-1
TGTGCCACCAGTCGATCTCTAGGGGAAGAGACCCAGTACTTC
CATSRSLGEETQYF
>-|-|TRBJ2-7|TRBV7-2
TGTGCCAGCAGCTCGACCAGGGGTTTTTCCTACGAGCAGTACTTC
CASSSTRGFSYEQYF
>TRBD2|-|TRBJ2-1|TRBV10-3
TGTGCCATCGAAACGGCTAGCGGGGGGGAGACTGAGCAGTTCTTC
CAIETASGGETEQFF
>TRBD2|-|TRBJ2-5|TRBV24-1
TGTGCCACCAGTGATCCGGGACTAGCGGGAGTAAAAGAGACCCAGTACTTC
CATSDPGLAGVKETQYF
>TRBD1|-|TRBJ1-2|TRBV28
TGTGCCACGCAATTTGGAGGGGGCCGATTGGGAGGCTACACCTTC
CATQFGGGRLGGYTF
>-|-|TRBJ1-6|TRBV28
TGTGCCAGCATCCCGAGCCCTTATAATTCACCCCTCCACTTT
CASIPSPYNSPLHF
>TRBD2|-|TRBJ2-3|TRBV29-1
TGCAGCGGGACTAGCGGGACCGATACGCAGTATTTT
CSGTSGTDTQYF
>-|-|TRBJ2-7|TRBV2
TGTGCCAGCGGGTCCCAGGGTCTCACATCCCTCTACGAGCAGTACTTC
CASGSQGLTSLYEQYF
>-|-|TRBJ2-7|TRBV5-5
TGTGCCAGCAGCTTGGGGGGACAATCCTACGAGCAGTACTTC
CASSLGGQSYEQYF
>TRBD1|-|TRBJ2-1|TRBV6-5
TGTGCCAGCAGGGGGACAGGGGACTACAATGAGCAGTTCTTC
CASRGTGDYNEQFF
>TRBD2|-|TRBJ2-1|TRBV10-3
TGTGCCATCAGCTCACTAGCGGGGCTGACCTACAATGAGCAGTTCTTC
CAISSLAGLTYNEQFF
>TRBD1|-|TRBJ2-1|TRBV10-3
TGTGCCATCAGTGAGTCTTTAGGGACAGTCAATGAGCAGTTCTTC
CAISESLGTVNEQFF
>-|-|TRBJ2-5|TRBV3-1/TRBV3-2
TGTGCCAGCAGCCGATCAGACTACCAAGAGACCCAGTACTTC
CASSRSDYQETQYF
>-|few|TRBJ2-7|TRBV9
TGTGCCAGCAGCCAAGGACATAGCAATTACGAGCAGTACTTC
CASSQGHSNYEQYF
>-|-|TRBJ1-2|TRBV28
TGTGCCAGCAGTTTGCGGACCCGGGGAGGCTACACCTTC
CASSLRTRGGYTF
>-|-|TRBJ2-5|TRBV5-1
TGCGCCAGCAGCTTGGCCGGGGAGACCCAGTACTTC
CASSLAGETQYF
>-|-|TRBJ1-6|TRBV13
TGTGCCAGCAGCTCCACAGGGAAGGGCAATTCACCCCTCCACTTT
CASSSTGKGNSPLHF
>TRBD1|once|TRBJ2-1|TRBV7-2
TGTGCCAGCAGCCTCGGGACAGAGTACAATGAGCAGTTCTTC
CASSLGTEYNEQFF
>-|-|TRBJ1-1|TRBV18
TGTGCCAGCTCACCGCAAGACAGGTTAGGGGCTTTCTTT
CASSPQDRLGAFF
>-|-|TRBJ1-6|TRBV10-3
TGTGCCATCAGTGAGTCAGCGGGGAATAATTCACCCCTCCACTTT
CAISESAGNNSPLHF
>-|-|TRBJ1-1|TRBV3-1/TRBV3-2
TGTGCCAGCAGCCCGGATGGGGGCCTGAGGTCTGGAGCTTTCTTT
CASSPDGGLRSGAFF
>TRBD2|few|TRBJ2-3|TRBV6-1
TGTGCCAGCAGTGTCACCTCGGGGAGGGCCACAGATACGCAGTATTTT
CASSVTSGRATDTQYF
>-|-|TRBJ1-4|TRBV2
TGTGCCAGCAGTGATTCCGAGAACGGCGGTGAAAAACTGTTTTTT
CASSDSENGGEKLFF
>-|-|TRBJ1-3|TRBV2
TGTGCCAGCAGAACATCAGGGGCCTCTGGAAACACCATATATTTT
CASRTSGASGNTIYF
>-|medium-sized|TRBJ2-1|TRBV18
TGTGCCAGCTCACCACGCCAGACTACGAACAATGAGCAGTTCTTC
CASSPRQTTNNEQFF
>-|-|TRBJ2-7|TRBV28
TGTGCCAGCGGCCTTAGGGGCGAGCAGTACTTC
CASGLRGEQYF
>TRBD2|once|TRBJ2-7|TRBV9
TGTGCCAGCAGCGTAGCTGCGGGAGGCATCTACGAGCAGTACTTC
CASSVAAGGIYEQYF
>-|-|TRBJ2-3|TRBV19
TGTGCCAGTAGTATGGGACTGGGGATGGGAGATACGCAGTATTTT
CASSMGLGMGDTQYF
>TRBD2|-|TRBJ2-7|TRBV7-2
TGTGCCAGCAGCTTAGTTTTTAGCGGGACCTACGAGCAGTACTTC
CASSLVFSGTYEQYF
>TRBD1|-|TRBJ1-4|TRBV19
TGTGCCAGTACCTCTACAGGGGCCCTTAATGAAAAACTGTTTTTT
CASTSTGALNEKLFF
>-|-|TRBJ2-7|TRBV20-1
TGCAGTGCTAGAGTCGTCTACGAGCAGTACTTC
CSARVVYEQYF
>TRBD1|-|TRBJ2-7|TRBV12-3/TRBV12-4
TGTGCCAGCTCCTTGGACAGGACTTACGAGCAGTACTTC
CASSLDRTYEQYF
>-|few|TRBJ2-3|TRBV3-1/TRBV3-2
TGTGCCAGCACTCCAAAGACCGAGGGCCGGACAGATACGCAGTATTTT
CASTPKTEGRTDTQYF
>TRBD2|-|TRBJ2-5|TRBV4-1
TGCGCCAGCAGCCTACTAGCGGCAAATGGGGAGACCCAGTACTTC
CASSLLAANGETQYF
>TRBD1|-|TRBJ2-7|TRBV6-5
TGTGCCAGCAAGACAGGGGATTATAACTACGAGCAGTACTTC
CASKTGDYNYEQYF
>TRBD1|-|TRBJ2-4|TRBV7-2
TGTGCCAGCAGCTCCGGGACAGGGGAAAACATTCAGTACTTC
CASSSGTGENIQYF
>-|-|TRBJ2-5|TRBV12-3/TRBV12-4
TGTGCCAGCAGTCCGGTCCCAGAGACCCAGTACTTC
CASSPVPETQYF
>TRBD1|-|TRBJ2-7|TRBV18
TGTGCCAGCTCACGGGACAGGGCTACATTCGACGAGCAGTACTTC
CASSRDRATFDEQYF
>-|-|TRBJ1-1|TRBV29-1
TGCAGCGTAGGACGGGGGGGAAACACTGAAGCTTTCTTT
CSVGRGGNTEAFF
>TRBD1|-|TRBJ2-7|TRBV7-3
TGTGCCAGCAGCCCACACCAACCCGGGACAGGGATGAACGAGCAGTACTTC
CASSPHQPGTGMNEQYF
>-|-|TRBJ2-5|TRBV24-1
TGTGCCACCTCCACACAGGGGCCAGAGCGGGAGCGAGAGACCCAGTACTTC
CATSTQGPERERETQYF
>-|-|TRBJ2-2|TRBV28
TGTGCCAGCAGTGGGAGTGCCTGGCGGGAGCTGTTTTTT
CASSGSAWRELFF
>TRBD1|-|TRBJ1-2|TRBV27
TGTGCCAGCAATCCAGGGGGCTATAACTATGGCTACACCTTC
CASNPGGYNYGYTF
>-|once|TRBJ2-1|TRBV7-3
TGTGCCAGCAGCTTGTCCCGAGCTTCCAATGAGCAGTTCTTC
CASSLSRASNEQFF